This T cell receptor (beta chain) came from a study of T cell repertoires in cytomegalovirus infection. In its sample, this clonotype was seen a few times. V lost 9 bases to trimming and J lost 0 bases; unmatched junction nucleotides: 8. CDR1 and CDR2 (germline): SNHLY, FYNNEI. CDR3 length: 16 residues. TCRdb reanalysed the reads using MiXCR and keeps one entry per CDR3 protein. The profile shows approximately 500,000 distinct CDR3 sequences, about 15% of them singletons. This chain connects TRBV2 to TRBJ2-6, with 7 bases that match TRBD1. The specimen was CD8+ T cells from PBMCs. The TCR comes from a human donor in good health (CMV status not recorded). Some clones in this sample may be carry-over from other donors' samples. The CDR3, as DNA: TGTGCCAGACAGGGGATTACTGGCTCTGGGGCCAACGTCCTGACTTTC. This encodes CARQGITGSGANVLTF.